This record concerns one T cell receptor beta chain sequence. Its antigen is undetermined. The use of a sample-barcoded 5' primer and a J-beta primer mix characterized a second PCR of about 7 to 12 cycles. Every single cDNA molecule received a tag from a template-switch adaptor with 12 random nucleotides. TCRdb called the 5' RACE reads again in MiXCR, with one record for every CDR3 protein. There are around 500,000 distinct CDR3 sequences in the sample; 40% to 50% occur only once, and 20% to 25% lies in the top ten. This entry comes from a study of blood T cells in healthy people across ages. Points from the study as a whole: In long-lived donors, naive CD4+ cell counts and diversity exceeded those of aged donors.

The study recruited healthy Caucasian donors from Russia who were aged about 6 to 90. The length of the CDR3 is 16 residues. After removal of 0 bases from V and 7 bases from J, the junction contained 11 bases not matched to a gene. Germline lookup yields CDR1 SGHRS and CDR2 YFSETQ. This chain links TRBV5-1 with TRBJ2-7; 9 nucleotides agree with TRBD1. The sequencing input was blood. This receptor was taken from an elderly man in good health. The CDR3 reads CASSLEPGQGWDEQYF. The CDR3, as DNA: TGCGCCAGCAGCTTGGAACCGGGACAGGGTTGGGATGAGCAGTACTTC.